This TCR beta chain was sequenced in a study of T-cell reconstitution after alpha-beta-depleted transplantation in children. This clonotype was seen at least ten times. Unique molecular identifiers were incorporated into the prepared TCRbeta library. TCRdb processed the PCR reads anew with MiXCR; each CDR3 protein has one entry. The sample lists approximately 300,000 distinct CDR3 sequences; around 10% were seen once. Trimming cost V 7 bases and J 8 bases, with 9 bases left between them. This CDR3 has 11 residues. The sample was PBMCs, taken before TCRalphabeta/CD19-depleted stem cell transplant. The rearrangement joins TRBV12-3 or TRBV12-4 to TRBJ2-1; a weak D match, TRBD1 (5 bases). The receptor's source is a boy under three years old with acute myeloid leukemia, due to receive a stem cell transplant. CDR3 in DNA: TGTGCCAGCACCTTAGGGGATGAGCAGTTCTTC. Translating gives CASTLGDEQFF.